One sample yielded the 19 T cell receptor beta chains listed below, sequenced in a study of metastatic and nonmetastatic thyroid tumors. TCRdb re-called clones from the PCR reads using MiXCR. This table holds tens of thousands of clones, over 30% found once. Every patient was untreated before thyroid surgery. What was sequenced was blood. Every receptor here comes from a female donor with papillary thyroid cancer or a benign thyroid nodule (not recorded which). Some clones in this sample may be carry-over from other donors' samples.

This clone was picked up one time. This chain links TRBV7-2 with TRBJ2-7; the match to TRBD2 covers 7 bases. V trimming: 1 base; J trimming: 1 base; junction bases outside the gene matches: 4. This CDR3 comprises 15 residues. The germline CDR1 and CDR2 sequences are SGHTA and FQGNSA. CDR3 DNA: TGTGCCAGCAGCTTAGTTATTAGCGGGTCCTACGAGCAGTACTTC. As protein: CASSLVISGSYEQYF.

This clone came up many times. This chain uses TRBV5-1 with TRBJ2-3; D perhaps matches TRBD1 (6 bases). This CDR3 is built from 14 residues. Trimming took off 1 base at V and 0 bases at J, with 6 bases between the two ends. The V gene's germline CDR1 is SGHRS and CDR2 YFSETQ. The CDR3 loop reads CASSLTGSTDTQYF. Here the CDR3 DNA reads TGCGCCAGCAGCTTGACAGGGAGCACAGATACGCAGTATTTT. Full variable domain (outside the CDR3, taken from reference TRBV5-1 and TRBJ2-3): KAGVTQTPRYLIKTRGQQVTLSCSPISGHRSVSWYQQTPGQGLQFLFEYFSETQRNKGNFPGRFSGRQFSNSRSEMNVSTLELGDSALYLCASSLTGSTDTQYFGPGTRLTVL.

This clone has at least ten counts. The CDR3 here is CASGAPVREKLFF. CDR3 DNA: TGTGCCAGCGGGGCCCCGGTGAGGGAAAAACTGTTTTTT. This rearrangement joins TRBV28 to TRBJ1-4; tentatively, D is TRBD1 (5 bases). The CDR3 spans 13 residues. V was cut by 8 bases and J by 8 bases, with 15 bases left in between. Germline loops: CDR1 MDHEN, CDR2 SYDVKM.

This clone showed up just a few times. This may arise from a read error, as a much more abundant clone is one base away. The chain couples TRBV7-9 to TRBJ2-3; TRBD2 might be the D (5 bases). V shed 3 bases and J shed 7 bases, with 14 bases lying between them. This CDR3 spans 14 amino acids. Germline V gene sequence: CDR1 SEHNR, CDR2 FQNEAQ (reference sequence). CDR3 nucleotides: TGTGCCAGCAGCTTGCGAGGGTACGCATATACGCAGTATTTT. Amino acids: CASSLRGYAYTQYF.

Judged by abundance, this clone is medium-sized. The J gene is TRBJ2-7, the V gene TRBV20-1; 14 positions agree with TRBD2. Germline CDR1 and CDR2: DFQATT and SNEGSKA (reference sequence). This CDR3 comprises 14 residues. V dropped 5 bases and J dropped 2; count of bases not matched to a gene: 2. The CDR3 DNA sequence: TGCAGTGCTGGGACTAGCGGGAGACCCTACGAGCAGTACTTC. It encodes CSAGTSGRPYEQYF.

This CDR3 is CASSEEEGTGGGEQYF. As DNA, the CDR3 is TGTGCCAGCAGTGAAGAAGAGGGGACAGGGGGAGGCGAGCAGTACTTC. The rearrangement joins TRBV6-1 to TRBJ2-7; 11 bases are shared with TRBD1. In germline, CDR1 is MNHNS, CDR2 SASEGT. This CDR3 is built from 16 residues. Trimming took 1 base from V and 6 from J; bases not matched to a gene: 8.

J is TRBJ2-7 and V is TRBV5-1; 7 bases match TRBD1. Germline V lookup: CDR1 SGHRS, CDR2 YFSETQ. J lost 7 bases, V lost 0 bases, and 4 bases had no gene match. The CDR3 extends over 13 amino acids. Here the CDR3 DNA reads TGCGCCAGCAGCTTGGGACAGGGCTGGGAGCAGTACTTC. As protein: CASSLGQGWEQYF.

The count of this clone is one. The V call is TRBV4-3, the J call TRBJ2-7; 10 bases are a match to TRBD1. V shed 3 bases and J 6 bases; nucleotides not matched to a gene: 5. The CDR3 spans 14 residues. Germline V lookup: CDR1 LGHNA, CDR2 YSLEER. The CDR3 spells CASSHGTGDSEQYF. CDR3 nucleotides: TGCGCCAGCAGCCACGGGACAGGGGATTCCGAGCAGTACTTC.

A remark on this clone: A much bigger clone sits one base away, suggesting this may be a read error. This specimen includes other DNA sequences encoding the same CDR3. The genes are TRBV3-1 and TRBJ1-5; 8 nucleotides agree with TRBD1. This CDR3 region has 15 residues. Germline loops: CDR1 LGHDT, CDR2 YNNKEL (reference sequence). The V gene end was trimmed by 4 bases and the J gene end by 11 bases; junction bases not matched to a gene: 13. The CDR3 nucleotides read TGTGCCAGCAGCCCGGGGACAGGTGGCACCGGGGCCCAGCATTTT. It specifies CASSPGTGGTGAQHF.

This clone appeared many times. This sequence joins TRBV18 and TRBJ2-5; 8 bases line up with TRBD1. The J segment lost 4 bases and the V segment lost 3 bases, leaving 7 bases of the junction unmatched. Germline assignment: CDR1 KGHSH and CDR2 LQKENI. The CDR3 is 15 amino acids. CDR3 nucleotide sequence: TGTGCCAGCTCACCGGACAGGGAGAGGGGAGAGACCCAGTACTTC. Its translation is CASSPDRERGETQYF.

Concerning this clone: The CDR3 does not close with the conserved phenylalanine or tryptophan, likely indicating a read error. The genes are TRBV5-5 and TRBJ1-6; no definite D call. From germline, CDR1 is SGHKS and CDR2 YYEKEE (reference sequence). The CDR3 length is 16 residues. CDR3 sequence: CSSNADAPYYNSPLHL. The CDR3 region has the DNA TGTTCCAGCAACGCAGACGCGCCCTACTATAATTCACCCCTCCACCTT.

This clone was seen a handful of times. The chain combines TRBV29-1 with TRBJ1-2; a weak D match, TRBD1 (6 bases). The germline CDR1 and CDR2 sequences are SQVTM and ANQGSEA. This CDR3 is 13 amino acids long. The V end was cut by 0 bases, the J end by 8 bases, with 13 bases between. This CDR3 reads CSVEDTGNRGYTF. DNA of the CDR3: TGCAGCGTTGAAGATACAGGGAATCGCGGCTACACCTTC.

The chain recombines TRBV9 with TRBJ2-1, with D uncertain. CDR1 is SGDLS and CDR2 is YYNGEE in the germline V gene. This CDR3 has 15 amino acids. Trimming stripped 2 bases from V and 0 bases from J, with 9 bases between. The CDR3 DNA follows: TGTGCCAGCAGCGTCTTAGACTCCTCCTACAATGAGCAGTTCTTC. Residues: CASSVLDSSYNEQFF.

The gene calls are TRBV14 and TRBJ1-2, with 8 bases matching TRBD1. This CDR3 is 15 amino acids long. V lost 4 bases, J lost 2 bases, and 6 bases stayed unmatched. CDR1 is SGHDN and CDR2 is FVKESK in the germline V gene. CDR3 sequence reads: CASSRLDRDNYGYTF. The DNA of the CDR3 is TGTGCCAGCAGCCGGCTGGACAGGGACAACTATGGCTACACCTTC. Filled out from reference TRBV14 and TRBJ1-2, the complete variable domain reads EAGVTQFPSHSVIEKGQTVTLRCDPISGHDNLYWYRRVMGKEIKFLLHFVKESKQDESGMPNNRFLAERTGGTYSTLKVQPAELEDSGVYFCASSRLDRDNYGYTFGSGTRLTVV.

The chain employs TRBV5-1 and TRBJ2-7, with 8 bases matching TRBD1. The length of the CDR3 is 17 residues. Germline CDR1 reads SGHRS; CDR2 reads YFSETQ. V gave up 4 bases and J gave up 1 base; unmatched junction bases: 13. The CDR3, as DNA: TGCGCCAGCAGCCGATTTCAGGGGGCTGCAGAATCCTACGAGCAGTACTTC. Its protein is CASSRFQGAAESYEQYF.

By frequency in the sample, this clone is medium-sized. The rearrangement joins TRBV28 to TRBJ2-7; 8 nucleotides agree with TRBD2. The CDR3 runs to 16 residues. V was clipped by 1 base and J by 2 bases; unmatched bases: 7. Germline CDR1 MDHEN, CDR2 SYDVKM. The CDR3 region is CASSLSLAELTYEQYF. The CDR3, as DNA: TGTGCCAGCAGTTTATCACTAGCGGAGCTTACCTACGAGCAGTACTTC.

Sample share makes this clone medium-sized. The chain links TRBV6-1 to TRBJ1-1; D might be TRBD1 (6 bases). CDR1 and CDR2 from the germline V gene are MNHNS and SASEGT. Trimming took 5 bases from V and 5 from J, leaving 12 bases between them. This CDR3 is built from 13 residues. The CDR3 DNA sequence: TGTGCCAGCAGTAATACAGGGAGGACTGAAGCTTTCTTT. Translated: CASSNTGRTEAFF.

This clone was recorded once. J is TRBJ2-7 and V is TRBV3-1; D ambiguous. V was pared by 4 bases and J by 3 bases, with 10 bases between. Per germline, CDR1 LGHDT and CDR2 YNNKEL (reference sequence). This CDR3 comprises 13 residues. The CDR3 DNA reads as TGTGCCAGCAGCCGGGATCCGGACTACGAGCAGTACTTC. Its translation: CASSRDPDYEQYF.

The chain joins TRBV7-6 to TRBJ1-6; possible D gene TRBD1, 6 bases. The germline V gene has CDR1 SGHVS and CDR2 FNYEAQ. Trimming removed 2 bases at V and 4 bases at J, with 12 bases between. The CDR3 is 16 amino acids. The CDR3 region has the DNA TGTGCCAGCAGCTTAACAGGGCAAGGGTATAATTCACCCCTCCACTTT. Protein sequence: CASSLTGQGYNSPLHF.